This T cell receptor (beta chain) derives from a study of T-cell memory formation after mild COVID-19. The wider study: In these data, TCR clusters were largely donor specific. Overall study findings and caveats: Day 15 to 85 contracting clones showed balanced CD4/CD8; later expanders leaned CD4+.

The CDR3 spans 13 residues. CDR1 and CDR2 from the germline V gene are SEHNR and FQNEAQ (reference sequence). V was clipped by 6 bases and J by 7 bases; unmatched bases: 4. MiXCR was run by TCRdb on the 5' RACE reads, yielding one entry per CDR3 protein. The data show 350,000 or so distinct CDR3 sequences, over 10% seen once. This clonotype was detected ten times or more. The target antigen is unknown. The chain recombines TRBV7-9 with TRBJ2-1, with TRBD1 matching over 9 bases. Material for sequencing was PBMCs or a T cell subset sorted from them (not recorded which). The clonotype was recovered from a man aged 18 to 29 who had mild COVID-19 (a few samples of this study predate the infection). Cell type and time point are not known. In DNA, the CDR3 is TGTGCCAGCAGTCGGGACAGGGTGAATGAGCAGTTCTTC. Its protein is CASSRDRVNEQFF.